This TCR beta chain was sequenced in a study of cytomegalovirus exposure and HLA in healthy donors. Regarding the study as a whole: The authors considered a cluster of highly shared sequence variants likely to be a sequencing artifact.

Looked up from germline, CDR1 is SNHLY and CDR2 is FYNNEI. This CDR3 spans 14 amino acids. V shed 8 bases and J shed 4 bases, with 14 bases lying between them. Comments on this clone: What it binds is unknown.

Amplification used 60 Vbeta primers and 13 Jbeta primers. TCRdb's copy holds only in-frame clones and misses some; the assay was immunoSEQ multiplex PCR. The sample has about 190,000 clones, roughly 87% seen once. The receptor was derived from a boy between 2 and 10 years old in good health and CMV-seronegative. Input material: PBMCs. J is TRBJ1-4 and V is TRBV2, with D maybe TRBD1 (6 bases). The CDR3 sequence: CASVSGEGNEKLFF. CDR3 in DNA: TGTGCCAGCGTATCAGGGGAAGGTAATGAAAAACTGTTTTTT.